This TCR beta chain was observed in a study of PD-1 blockade in classical Hodgkin lymphoma. The study's findings and limits: A reduction in baseline TCR diversity was reportedly seen in newly diagnosed patients relative to healthy donors. What drove the repertoire differences, possibly disease activity or prior therapy, has not been defined.

Sequencing used immunoSEQ multiplex PCR; TCRdb keeps in-frame clones, though not all of them. The data show approximately 30,000 clones, roughly 90% seen once. Time point specified: newly diagnosed, previously untreated cHL patient sample. The authors used newly diagnosed, untreated classical Hodgkin lymphoma PBMCs as comparison. A word on this clone: The antigen remains unidentified.

The CDR3 length is 16 residues. Germline assignment: CDR1 MDHEN and CDR2 SYDVKM. V was clipped by 1 base and J by 5 bases; unmatched bases: 5. The origin of this receptor is a human donor with classical Hodgkin lymphoma. The sequenced material came from peripheral blood mononuclear cells (PBMCs). The rearrangement uses TRBV28 and TRBJ2-5; 12 nucleotides match TRBD2. CDR3 loop: CASSLSASGRGETQYF. The CDR3 region has the DNA TGTGCCAGCAGTTTATCCGCTAGCGGGAGGGGGGAGACCCAGTACTTC.